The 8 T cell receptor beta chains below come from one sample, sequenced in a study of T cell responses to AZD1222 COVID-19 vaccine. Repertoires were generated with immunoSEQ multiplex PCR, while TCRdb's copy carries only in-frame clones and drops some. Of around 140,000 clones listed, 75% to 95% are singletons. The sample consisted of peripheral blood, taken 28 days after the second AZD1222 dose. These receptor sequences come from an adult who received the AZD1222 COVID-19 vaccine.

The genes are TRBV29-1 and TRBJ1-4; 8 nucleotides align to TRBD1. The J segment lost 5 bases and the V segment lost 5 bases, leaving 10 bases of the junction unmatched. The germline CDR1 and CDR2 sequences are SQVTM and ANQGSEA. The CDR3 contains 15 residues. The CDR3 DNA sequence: TGCAGCGTTCGACAGGGGTCTACCCTCAATGAAAAACTGTTTTTT. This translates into CSVRQGSTLNEKLFF.

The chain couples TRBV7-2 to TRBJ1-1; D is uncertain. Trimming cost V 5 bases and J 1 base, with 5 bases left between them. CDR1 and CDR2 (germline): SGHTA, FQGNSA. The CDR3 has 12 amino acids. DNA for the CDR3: TGTGCCAGCAGCCCAAAGAACACTGAAGCTTTCTTT. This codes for CASSPKNTEAFF.

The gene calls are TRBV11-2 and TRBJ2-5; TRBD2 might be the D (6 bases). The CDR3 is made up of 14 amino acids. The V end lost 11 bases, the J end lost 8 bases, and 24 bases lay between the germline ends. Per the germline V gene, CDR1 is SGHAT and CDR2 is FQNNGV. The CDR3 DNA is TGTGCCTCCAACGGAGCCGGGAGCGGTGGAACCCAGTACTTC. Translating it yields CASNGAGSGGTQYF.

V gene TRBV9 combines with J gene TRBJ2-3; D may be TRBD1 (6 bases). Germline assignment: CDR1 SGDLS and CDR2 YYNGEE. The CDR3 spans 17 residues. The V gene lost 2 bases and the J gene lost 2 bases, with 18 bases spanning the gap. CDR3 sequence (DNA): TGTGCCAGCAGCGTCTCACCGGGACACGATCTCACAGATACGCAGTATTTT. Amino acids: CASSVSPGHDLTDTQYF.

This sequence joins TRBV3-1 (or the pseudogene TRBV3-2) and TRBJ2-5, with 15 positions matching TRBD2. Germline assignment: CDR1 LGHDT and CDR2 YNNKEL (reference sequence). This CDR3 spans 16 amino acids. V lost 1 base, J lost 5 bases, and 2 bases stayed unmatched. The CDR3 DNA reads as TGTGCCAGCAGCCAAGCCGGGACTAGCGGGAGGGAGACCCAGTACTTC. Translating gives CASSQAGTSGRETQYF.

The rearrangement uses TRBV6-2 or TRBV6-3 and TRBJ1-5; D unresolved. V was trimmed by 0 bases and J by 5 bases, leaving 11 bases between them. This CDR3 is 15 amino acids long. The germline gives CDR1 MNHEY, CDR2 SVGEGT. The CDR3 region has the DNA TGTGCCAGCAGTTACTCCGGGTGGCCCCATCAGCCCCAGCATTTT. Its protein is CASSYSGWPHQPQHF.

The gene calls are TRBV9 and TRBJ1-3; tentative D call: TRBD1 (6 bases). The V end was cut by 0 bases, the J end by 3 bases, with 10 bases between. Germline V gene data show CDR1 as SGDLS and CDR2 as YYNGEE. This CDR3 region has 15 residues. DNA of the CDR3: TGTGCCAGCAGCGTAGTTGGGACACTTGGAAACACCATATATTTT. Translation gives CASSVVGTLGNTIYF.

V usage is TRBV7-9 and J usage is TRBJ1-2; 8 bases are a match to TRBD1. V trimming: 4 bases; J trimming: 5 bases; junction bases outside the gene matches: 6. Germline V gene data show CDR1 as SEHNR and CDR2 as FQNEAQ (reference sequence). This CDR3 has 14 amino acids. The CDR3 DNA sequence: TGTGCCAGCAGCTCATCCGGGACAGGATATGGCTACACCTTC. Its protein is CASSSSGTGYGYTF.